A selection of T cell receptor beta chains follows, all from one sample in a study of blood T cell repertoires in COVID-19. The data were produced by immunoSEQ multiplex PCR, yet TCRdb's version contains in-frame clones alone and is incomplete. The table records about 320,000 clones, 83% of them present only once. What was sequenced was peripheral blood. The receptors were gathered from a woman between 50 and 59 years old with acute or convalescent COVID-19. The CDR3 runs from the conserved cysteine through the conserved F or W. Fields, in order: V gene, clone size, D gene, J gene, CDR3 DNA, CDR3 protein. A D gene is named only where the DNA matches it firmly. A row's size may be missing; if present it is once, few, many or a size class.

>TRBV7-9|.|.|TRBJ1-2
TGTGCCAGCAGCTCCGGCGGGGCAATGGGGGGCTACACCTTC
CASSSGGAMGGYTF
>TRBV7-9|.|TRBD1|TRBJ2-7
TGTGCCGGCAGCTTCGGACAGGGCTCGGGCGAGCAGTACTTC
CAGSFGQGSGEQYF
>TRBV15|.|.|TRBJ2-5
TGTGCCACCAGCAGAGATCCGGCACAGCAAGAGACCCAGTACTTC
CATSRDPAQQETQYF
>TRBV7-2|.|.|TRBJ1-5
TGTGCCAGCAGCACCCGACAGGCCAATCAGCCCCAGCATTTT
CASSTRQANQPQHF
>TRBV11-3|.|TRBD1|TRBJ2-4
TGTGCCAGCAGCCTTACAGGGGCCCATAACATTCAGTACTTC
CASSLTGAHNIQYF
>TRBV27|.|TRBD1|TRBJ1-6
TGTGCCAGCAGTTGTTGGACAGGGTTCCTCTTATTCCACTTT
CASSCWTGFLLFHF
>TRBV28|.|TRBD1|TRBJ1-4
TGTGCCAGCAGTCTCTGGGGGACAGGGTCAGCAACTAATGAAAAACTGTTTTTT
CASSLWGTGSATNEKLFF
>TRBV30|.|.|TRBJ1-3
TGTGCCTGGACCCGGGACACTGGAAACACCATATATTTT
CAWTRDTGNTIYF
>TRBV6-4|.|TRBD2|TRBJ2-3
TGTGCCAGCAGTGACAGGGGTAGCGGGAAAGATACGCAGTATTTT
CASSDRGSGKDTQYF
>TRBV12-5|.|.|TRBJ1-5
TGTGCTAGTGGTTCTGGACAGTCCAACTATCAGCCCCAGCATTTT
CASGSGQSNYQPQHF
>TRBV7-3|.|.|TRBJ2-3
TGTGCCAGCAGCGGGTCCGGGGGAACAGATACGCAGTATTTT
CASSGSGGTDTQYF
>TRBV28|.|.|TRBJ1-1
TGTGCCAGCAGTTTGGGGCAGGGCAGGAACACTGAAGCTTTCTTT
CASSLGQGRNTEAFF
>TRBV27|.|.|TRBJ1-1
TGTGCCAGCAGTTTATCGGCAGGGTACGATACTGAAGCTTTCTTT
CASSLSAGYDTEAFF
>TRBV10-3|.|.|TRBJ1-2
TGTGCCATCAAGAGTCGCTCTCTAGACTATGGCTACACCTTC
CAIKSRSLDYGYTF
>TRBV10-1|.|TRBD2|TRBJ2-2
TGCGCCAGCAGTGAGCAGCTAGCGGGGACGGGCGGGGAGCTGTTTTTT
CASSEQLAGTGGELFF
>TRBV9|.|.|TRBJ1-2
TGTGCCAGCACCCATGGAGGGGATAATGGCTACACCTTC
CASTHGGDNGYTF
>TRBV29-1|.|TRBD2|TRBJ2-1
TGCAGCGTTGAAGGACCGACTAGCGGGAGTTCTTACAATGAGCAGTTCTTC
CSVEGPTSGSSYNEQFF
>TRBV10-1|few|.|TRBJ2-2
TGCGCCAGCAGACAGGCTCCGAACACCGGGGAGCTGTTTTTT
CASRQAPNTGELFF
>TRBV7-3|.|.|TRBJ2-5
TGTGCCAGCAGCTTAGGGCCCTGGGAGGAGACCCAGTACTTC
CASSLGPWEETQYF
>TRBV10-3|.|.|TRBJ2-1
TGTGCCATCAGTGGACTAGGAGGGTATGAGCAGTTCTTC
CAISGLGGYEQFF
>TRBV19|.|.|TRBJ1-1
TGTGCCAGTAGCTTTTTAGGAGGGAGGACTGAAGCTTTCTTT
CASSFLGGRTEAFF
>TRBV18|.|TRBD2|TRBJ2-7
TGTGCCAGCTCAACACTAGCGGGAGGAGGCGAGCAGTACTTC
CASSTLAGGGEQYF
>TRBV28|.|.|TRBJ2-1
TGTGCCAGCAGTTTCATCGCTAGCCCCTACAATGAGCAGTTCTTC
CASSFIASPYNEQFF
>TRBV18|.|.|TRBJ1-5
TGTGCCAGCTCACTGCCAGGCGATCAGCCCCAGCATTTT
CASSLPGDQPQHF
>TRBV18|.|.|TRBJ1-1
TGTGCCACGGGGGGGGTACTGAACACTGAAGCTTTCTTT
CATGGVLNTEAFF
>TRBV30|.|TRBD2|TRBJ2-1
TGTGCCTGGAACCTCGGGGGGGGGAGCTCCTACAATGAGCAGTTCTTC
CAWNLGGGSSYNEQFF
>TRBV5-1|.|.|TRBJ2-1
TGCGCCAGCAGCGAGGGACTTCCCCGCAATGAGCAGTTCTTC
CASSEGLPRNEQFF